This T cell receptor (beta chain) was identified during a study of vaccination and CD4 T cells after COVID-19. Cultured CD4+ T cell DNA was sequenced using the Oncomine TCR Beta short-read assay. TCRdb re-called the PCR reads with MiXCR, one entry per CDR3 protein. The repertoire holds some 10,000 distinct CDR3 sequences, with about two thirds as singletons. Study outcomes and limitations: 304 of 307 vaccine-specific clones from convalescent patients were spike mono-reactive.

The CDR3 contains 15 residues. V was trimmed by 7 bases and J by 7 bases, leaving 16 bases between them. The germline CDR1 and CDR2 sequences are KGHDR and SFDVKD. Specified treatment: approximately 10-day PBMC culture with coronavirus spike peptide pools or control peptides (ViraFEST assay). As to this clonotype: The antigen is not known.

The chain uses TRBV24-1 and TRBJ1-6; no definite D call. The receptor was derived from a human donor who had recovered from COVID-19. The source material was CD4+ T cells from blood, cultured in vitro. CDR3 in DNA: TGTGCCACCAGGTGGGAACCGAGTCTAAATTCACCCCTCCACTTT. This encodes CATRWEPSLNSPLHF.